A selection of T cell receptor beta chains follows, all from one sample in a study of T cells in Graves' hyperthyroidism and ophthalmopathy. Each CDR3 protein gets one entry after TCRdb re-called the multiplex PCR reads with MiXCR. The sample lists fewer than 550,000 distinct CDR3 sequences; around a quarter were seen once. Sequencing was carried out using blood. All receptors come from a woman aged 25 to 39 with Graves' ophthalmopathy. The CDR3 runs from the conserved cysteine through the conserved F or W. The order of the fields is V gene, clone size, J gene, D gene, CDR3 DNA, CDR3 protein. D genes are given only for firm matches. Size tells how often a clone was seen (once, few, many) or the class of an expanded clone, and some rows leave it out.

>TRBV4-1|-|TRBJ1-5|TRBD1
TGCGCCAGCAGCCCCAGATTCGACAGGGGAGAGGCCCGCTATCAGCCCCAGCATTTT
CASSPRFDRGEARYQPQHF
>TRBV4-1|-|TRBJ1-6|TRBD1
TGCGCCAGCAGCTACAGGGGATTTGATAATTCACCCCTCCACTTT
CASSYRGFDNSPLHF
>TRBV5-1|few|TRBJ2-2|-
TGCGCCAGCAGCTTTCGGTCGGCGTTCGGGGGGAACACCGGGGAGCTGTTTTTT
CASSFRSAFGGNTGELFF
>TRBV12-3/TRBV12-4|-|TRBJ1-5|-
TGTGCCAGCAGTTTTACCGGGGTAGGTCAGCCCCAGCATTTT
CASSFTGVGQPQHF
>TRBV19|many|TRBJ1-2|TRBD1
TGTGCCAGTAGTATATCGGGACAGGGGATTGGCTACACCTTC
CASSISGQGIGYTF
>TRBV7-2|many|TRBJ2-5|-
TGTGCCAGCAGCTTAAACACAATACAAGAGACCCAGTACTTC
CASSLNTIQETQYF
>TRBV20-1|many|TRBJ2-5|-
TGCAGTGCTAGAGTCCCAGGGGTGGGAGCTTGGAAGACCCAGTACTTC
CSARVPGVGAWKTQYF
>TRBV27|-|TRBJ1-5|TRBD1
TGTGCCAGCAGTGGGGGACAGAGGCTTAGCAATCAGCCCCAGCATTTT
CASSGGQRLSNQPQHF
>TRBV5-1|-|TRBJ2-7|TRBD1
TGCGCCAGCAGCTTGGCCTCAGGGGGCGACGAGCAGTACTTC
CASSLASGGDEQYF
>TRBV20-1|few|TRBJ2-2|-
TGCAGTGCTAGGGGCCAGGGCGGGACCGGGGAGCTGTTTTTT
CSARGQGGTGELFF
>TRBV7-2|many|TRBJ2-5|TRBD2
TGTGCCAGCAGCTCCGGACTAGCCGCAGAGACCCAGTACTTC
CASSSGLAAETQYF
>TRBV10-2|many|TRBJ1-1|-
TGCGCCAGCGGGAGGCAGGGTTCTGAAGCTTTCTTT
CASGRQGSEAFF
>TRBV6-5|many|TRBJ2-5|TRBD2
TGTGCCAGCAGTTACGGGACTAGCATCATCGAGACCCAGTACTTC
CASSYGTSIIETQYF
>TRBV20-1|-|TRBJ2-7|TRBD1
TGCAGTGCCCTGGACAGGGGACCATACGAGCAGTACTTC
CSALDRGPYEQYF
>TRBV19|-|TRBJ1-5|TRBD1
TGTGCCAGTCATCAGGGGGCCTTTGGCAATCAGCCCCAGCATTTT
CASHQGAFGNQPQHF
>TRBV4-3|many|TRBJ1-2|TRBD1
TGCGCCAGCAGCCAGAACCGGGACAGTGCTTATGGCTACACCTTC
CASSQNRDSAYGYTF
>TRBV6-5|many|TRBJ2-2|TRBD1
TGTGCCAGCAGTTACCGACAGGGTGCCTGGACCGGGGAGCTGTTTTTT
CASSYRQGAWTGELFF
>TRBV15|many|TRBJ1-2|-
TGTGCCACCAGCAGAGACAGGGCCAACTATGGCTACACCTTC
CATSRDRANYGYTF
>TRBV5-1|many|TRBJ1-1|TRBD1
TGCGCCAGCAGCTTCGATACAGGGGGCACTGAAGCTTTCTTT
CASSFDTGGTEAFF
>TRBV12-3/TRBV12-4|many|TRBJ1-2|-
TGTGCCAGCAGTCGACCTACGACGTCCTATGGCTACACCTTC
CASSRPTTSYGYTF
>TRBV6-1|many|TRBJ1-5|-
TGTGCCAGCAGTGAATATCCATTCGCTCCCCAGCATTTT
CASSEYPFAPQHF
>TRBV13|-|TRBJ2-7|-
TGTGCCAGCAGCTCGACAGGATGGTACGAGCAGTACTTC
CASSSTGWYEQYF
>TRBV20-1|many|TRBJ1-1|-
TGCAGTGCCAACGCCCCACCGGGACGACATATTGAAGCTTTCTTT
CSANAPPGRHIEAFF
>TRBV25-1|many|TRBJ2-5|TRBD1
TGTGCCAGCATGCCCACCAGGACAGGGTGGGAGACCCAGTACTTC
CASMPTRTGWETQYF
>TRBV28|-|TRBJ1-2|TRBD1
TGTGCCAGCCTCGGCCTGGGACAGGGTAACTATGGCTACACCTTC
CASLGLGQGNYGYTF
>TRBV27|many|TRBJ2-5|-
TGTGCCAGCAGTTCCGCCGAGCGGGAAGAGACCCAGTACTTC
CASSSAEREETQYF
>TRBV7-9|many|TRBJ1-3|-
TGTGCCAGCAGCACGGGGGGGTCTGGAAACACCATATATTTT
CASSTGGSGNTIYF
>TRBV12-3/TRBV12-4|many|TRBJ1-3|-
TGTGCCAGCAGTTCCCCCCCCCGATCTTTTGGGCGGCCGGGAAACACCATATATTTT
CASSSPPRSFGRPGNTIYF
>TRBV7-2|few|TRBJ2-7|TRBD2
TGTGCCAGCAGCCCAGGGACTAGCGGGAGTAAATACTTC
CASSPGTSGSKYF
>TRBV5-1|many|TRBJ1-1|-
TGCGCCAGCAGCCCTAGGACACCTGTGGGGAACACTGAAGCTTTCTTT
CASSPRTPVGNTEAFF
>TRBV12-3/TRBV12-4|-|TRBJ2-5|-
TGTGCCAGCAGTTTACCGGGGGTCCGAGAGACCCAGTACTTC
CASSLPGVRETQYF
>TRBV6-5|many|TRBJ1-1|-
TGTGCCAGCAGTTATTTAATCATGAACACTGAAGCTTTCTTT
CASSYLIMNTEAFF
>TRBV6-1|-|TRBJ1-5|-
TGTGCCAGCAGTGATGGAGGGCTCAATCAGCCCCAGCATTTT
CASSDGGLNQPQHF
>TRBV6-1|many|TRBJ2-4|-
TGTGCCAGCAGTGAAACTACAAAAAACATTAAGTACTTC
CASSETTKNIKYF
>TRBV25-1|many|TRBJ2-7|-
TGTGCCAGCAGTGGCCAAACTACAGTCACCTCCTACGAGCAGTACTTC
CASSGQTTVTSYEQYF
>TRBV6-2/TRBV6-3|few|TRBJ2-7|-
TGTGCCAGCAGTTACTCCGGACGGACTCCCTACGAGCAGTACTTC
CASSYSGRTPYEQYF
>TRBV20-1|many|TRBJ2-4|-
TGCAGTGCCAGAAACGGGGGAGAAAACATTCAGTACTTC
CSARNGGENIQYF
>TRBV12-3/TRBV12-4|-|TRBJ2-1|-
TGTGCCAGCAGTCCCCGTGGCTACGTGTTGTTCTTC
CASSPRGYVLFF
>TRBV29-1|-|TRBJ2-2|TRBD2
TGCAGCGCCGGGACTAGCATGTCCACCGGGGAGCTGTTTTTT
CSAGTSMSTGELFF
>TRBV29-1|many|TRBJ2-7|-
TGCAGCGTTGAAGGCCTAATTGGTTCCTACGAGCAGTACTTC
CSVEGLIGSYEQYF
>TRBV6-1|-|TRBJ1-2|TRBD1
TGTGCCAGCAGTCCAGACAGGGTACCCTATGGCTACACCTTC
CASSPDRVPYGYTF
>TRBV5-1|few|TRBJ2-5|TRBD1
TGCGCCAGCAGCTCCCAACCCGGGACAGGGATGGAGACCCAGTACTTC
CASSSQPGTGMETQYF